This section outlines one T cell receptor (beta chain) sequence together with its context. In its sample, this clone was seen once. There is no known antigen for this receptor. Base qualities are not at hand, and no much larger clone is one base apart. Collaborating institutions collected whole blood in K2EDTA tubes following their own protocols. Collaborator samples were shipped for TCRbeta analysis as frozen whole blood, isolated PBMCs, or DNA extracted from either sample type. The data belong to a study of blood T cell repertoires in COVID-19 (dated by TCRdb to about 2020). With respect to the entire study: Collaborator samples came from the United States, Italy and Spain and covered acute and convalescent phases of COVID-19. The prospective study material was composed of cDNA or gDNA derived from T cells, B-cell-depleted T cells, or PBMCs. The dataset comprised deeply sampled blood TCRbeta repertoires from subjects exposed to, actively infected with, or recovered from COVID-19. The repertoires were made available in a free public database intended to serve as a resource for research on the immune response to SARS-CoV-2. Samples were obtained from the ongoing ImmuneRACE study (first 160 participants) and from approximately 1,200 subjects provided by 6 global collaborators. Sample metadata almost always included a de-identified subject ID, COVID-19 status, age in years and sex. HLA class I and class II types, where available, came from metadata supplied by the sample provider rather than from assay-based typing. Overall study results and their limits: The amount of clinical and demographic metadata varied by source and participant and was provided uncurated.

The immunoSEQ Assay, a bias-controlled multiplex PCR, was used to amplify TCRbeta CDR3 regions from genomic DNA. The authors' analysis ran thus. The number of nucleated cells in each sample was estimated from the amplification of reference gene primers within the assay. To quantify the absolute abundance of each unique TCRbeta CDR3 rearrangement, sequence reads were collapsed and filtered. For each sample, productive Simpson clonality was calculated by taking the square root of Simpson's diversity index across productive rearrangements. Sourced from immuneACCESS, this table was stored by TCRdb with only in-frame sequences that have V and J called. A share of the clones is absent; for the studies checked, an unresolved V gene accounts for under half, and the remainder has no known explanation. The D gene and trimming were derived from the DNA, and the V and J assignments and clone size from that table. For this sample the table gives some 78,000 clones, of which about nine tenths were detected only once. The ten largest clones add up to 27% of the sample.

CDR1 SGHVS and CDR2 FNYEAQ were looked up in the germline V gene. V loses 4 bases, J loses 7 bases, and the germline ends lie 10 bases apart. CDR3 length: 13 amino acids, cysteine to phenylalanine. The entry retains the CDR3 DNA only, 39 bases that are in frame from base 1. The TCR originated in a man aged 50 to 59 with active or convalescent COVID-19. Here the chain combines TRBV7-6 and TRBJ1-4, with an unclear D gene assignment. The sequenced sample consisted of peripheral blood. The CDR3 reads as follows: CASSYRMGEKLFF. The DNA sequence follows: TGTGCCAGCAGCTACAGAATGGGTGAAAAACTGTTTTTT.